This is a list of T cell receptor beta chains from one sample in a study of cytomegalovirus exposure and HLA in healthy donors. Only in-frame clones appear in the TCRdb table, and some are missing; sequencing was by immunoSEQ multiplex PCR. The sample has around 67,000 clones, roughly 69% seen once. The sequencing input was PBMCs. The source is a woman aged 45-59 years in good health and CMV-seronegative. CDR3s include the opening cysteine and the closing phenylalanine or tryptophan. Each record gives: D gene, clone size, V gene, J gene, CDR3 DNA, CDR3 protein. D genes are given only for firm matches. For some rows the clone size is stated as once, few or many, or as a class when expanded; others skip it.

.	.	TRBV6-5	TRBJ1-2	TGTGCCAGCAGTTACGCCCGGACGGGCGGAGGCTATGGCTACACCTTC	CASSYARTGGGYGYTF
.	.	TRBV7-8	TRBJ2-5	TGTGCCAGCAGCTTAGCGCAGGCCACCCAGTACTTC	CASSLAQATQYF
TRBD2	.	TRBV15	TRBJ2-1	TGTGCCACCAGCACAGACGGGAGGAATGAGCAGTTCTTC	CATSTDGRNEQFF
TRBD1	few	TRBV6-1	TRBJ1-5	TGTGCCAGCAGTGAAGACAGGGGGGTATTCCAGCATTTT	CASSEDRGVFQHF
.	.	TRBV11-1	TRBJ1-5	TGTGCCAGCAGCTCCGAGACCACAGGGTATGGCAATCAGCCCCAGCATTTT	CASSSETTGYGNQPQHF
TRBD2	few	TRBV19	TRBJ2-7	TGTGCCAGTAGTCCTTCGAAGCCGGGACTAGCGGGAGGGGGATTCGACGAGCAGTACTTC	CASSPSKPGLAGGGFDEQYF
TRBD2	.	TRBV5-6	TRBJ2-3	TGTGCCAGCAGCTCGACTAGCGGTAGCACAGATACGCAGTATTTT	CASSSTSGSTDTQYF
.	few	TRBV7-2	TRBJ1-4	TGTGCCAGCAGCTTAGGGAGAAATGAAAAACTGTTTTTT	CASSLGRNEKLFF
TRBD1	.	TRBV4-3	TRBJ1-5	TGCGCCAGCAGCCAAGATACAGGGGTCAATCAGCCCCAGCATTTT	CASSQDTGVNQPQHF
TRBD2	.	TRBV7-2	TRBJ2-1	TGTGCCAGCAGCTTAGTTACGGGAGGGGCTGGTGAGCAGTTCTTC	CASSLVTGGAGEQFF
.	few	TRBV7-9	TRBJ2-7	TGTGCCAGCAGCTTATCGGGCGGGTTCGACGAGCAGTACTTC	CASSLSGGFDEQYF
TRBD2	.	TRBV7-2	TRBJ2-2	TGTGCCAGCAGCTTAGCACCGGGAGGGCCTATTGGCACCGGGGAGCTGTTTTTT	CASSLAPGGPIGTGELFF
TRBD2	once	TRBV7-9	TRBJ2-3	TGTGCCAGCAGCCCACTAGCGGGAGCTGGAGATACGCAGTATTTT	CASSPLAGAGDTQYF